The 31 T cell receptor beta chains in this list originate from one sample, sequenced in a study of blood T cell repertoires in COVID-19. Here immunoSEQ multiplex PCR was the method, and the copy in TCRdb shows in-frame clones only, minus some. The sample comprises roughly 130,000 clones, roughly four fifths of which are singletons, and 4% to 5% rests with the top ten. The sample taken for sequencing was peripheral blood. Receptors originate from a woman in her seventies with acute or convalescent COVID-19.

In its sample, this clone was seen a few times. Here the CDR3 DNA reads TGCGCCAGCAGCCAAGAACCTAGCGACCGACCCGGGGAGCTGTTTTTT. This gives the protein CASSQEPSDRPGELFF. The gene calls are TRBV4-1 and TRBJ2-2; weak D call: TRBD2 (6 bases). V was trimmed by 0 bases and J by 6 bases, leaving 14 bases between them. This CDR3 has 16 amino acids. The germline V gene encodes CDR1 MGHRA and CDR2 YSYEKL.

The V call is TRBV7-2, the J call TRBJ1-5; D gene uncertain. CDR3 length equals 15 residues. V lost 7 bases to trimming and J lost 0 bases, with 13 bases between them. Per the germline V gene, CDR1 is SGHTA and CDR2 is FQGNSA. The CDR3 sequence is CASNLGRYSNQPQHF. Written as DNA, the CDR3 is TGTGCCAGCAACCTAGGGAGATATAGCAATCAGCCCCAGCATTTT.

The CDR3 nucleotides are TGTGCCAGCAGCTTGGGACAGCGAGCCTACGAGCAGTACTTC. This sequence encodes CASSLGQRAYEQYF. The V and J genes are TRBV5-5 and TRBJ2-7; D may be TRBD1 (5 bases). V shed 0 bases and J shed 2 bases, with 9 bases lying between them. Germline values: CDR1 SGHKS, CDR2 YYEKEE (reference sequence). The CDR3 length is 14 residues.

The chain joins TRBV2 to TRBJ2-7; D gene unclear. Germline CDR1 and CDR2: SNHLY and FYNNEI. The germline V and J ends were trimmed by 8 bases and 3 bases, with 14 bases remaining between them. The CDR3 covers 13 residues. CDR3 protein: CASSLDTNYEQYF. The CDR3 coding sequence is TGTGCCAGCTCCCTCGACACCAACTACGAGCAGTACTTC.

This clone was seen more than once but under ten times. The gene calls are TRBV5-1 and TRBJ1-1, with D possibly TRBD1 on 5 matching bases. CDR1 is SGHRS and CDR2 is YFSETQ in the germline V gene. The CDR3 runs to 13 residues. V was cut by 0 bases and J by 10 bases, with 13 bases left in between. The CDR3 DNA reads TGCGCCAGCAGCTTGGAGGAGGGGCGGGTAGCTTTCTTT. It codes for CASSLEEGRVAFF.

Only a few counts were recorded for this clone. This rearrangement joins TRBV3-1 (or the pseudogene TRBV3-2) to TRBJ1-6; no reliable D call. Germline assignment: CDR1 LGHDT and CDR2 YNNKEL (reference sequence). The CDR3 loop spans 13 amino acids. V lost 0 bases, J lost 7 bases, and 4 bases lay in between. CDR3 in amino acids: CASSQDKNSPLHF. CDR3 bases: TGTGCCAGCAGCCAAGATAAAAATTCACCCCTCCACTTT.

The rearrangement uses TRBV19 and TRBJ1-1; D gene uncertain. The CDR3 consists of 14 residues. Germline V gives CDR1 LNHDA, CDR2 SQIVND (reference sequence). With 8 bases removed from V and 4 bases from J, the gap between germline ends came to 17 bases. The CDR3 DNA is TGTGCCAGTCGGTTGGGCGGGCCAGGCACTGAAGCTTTCTTT. Its translation is CASRLGGPGTEAFF.

The chain couples TRBV7-9 to TRBJ1-1, with D possibly being TRBD1 (6 bases). The CDR3 extends over 13 amino acids. Trimming took off 7 bases at V and 1 base at J, with 10 bases between the two ends. Looked up from germline, CDR1 is SEHNR and CDR2 is FQNEAQ (reference sequence). The DNA of the CDR3 is TGTGCCAGCAACAGGGATGGGAACACTGAAGCTTTCTTT. Its protein is CASNRDGNTEAFF.

This chain connects TRBV5-6 to TRBJ2-1, with 14 bases identical to TRBD2. This CDR3 contains 17 residues. The ends lost 4 bases at V and 2 bases at J; junction bases unmatched: 5. Per germline, CDR1 SGHDT and CDR2 YYEEEE. CDR3 sequence reads: CASSLRTSGGPYNEQFF. The CDR3 DNA sequence: TGTGCCAGCAGCCTTAGGACTAGCGGGGGGCCCTACAATGAGCAGTTCTTC.

The chain joins TRBV13 to TRBJ1-2; a possible D gene is TRBD1 (6 bases). The CDR3 runs to 16 residues. V was pared by 1 base and J by 1 base, with 13 bases between. In germline, CDR1 is PRHDT, CDR2 FYEKMQ (reference sequence). CDR3: CASSLEGQSSNYGYTF. The CDR3, as DNA: TGTGCCAGCAGCTTAGAAGGACAGTCGAGTAACTATGGCTACACCTTC.

This clone was found a few times. This chain connects TRBV6-5 to TRBJ1-2; 8 bases map to TRBD1. V was pared by 6 bases and J by 3 bases, with 3 bases of the junction left unmatched. The length of the CDR3 is 13 residues. Looked up from germline, CDR1 is MNHEY and CDR2 is SVGAGI. The CDR3 region has the DNA TGTGCCAGCAGCTACAGGGGGTACTATGGCTACACCTTC. Its translation is CASSYRGYYGYTF.

The chain links TRBV5-1 to TRBJ1-4, with 7 bases identical to TRBD1. CDR1 SGHRS and CDR2 YFSETQ come from the germline V gene. J gave up 3 bases and V 0 bases, and 5 bases lay outside the gene matches. This CDR3 contains 16 residues. CDR3 sequence: CASSLGPGQSNEKLFF. The CDR3 bases are TGCGCCAGCAGCTTGGGGCCGGGACAGTCTAATGAAAAACTGTTTTTT.

The chain joins TRBV5-8 to TRBJ1-4; D ambiguous. Trimming removed 5 bases at V and 8 bases at J, with 13 bases between. CDR1 SGHTS and CDR2 YDEGEE come from the germline V gene. This CDR3 spans 13 amino acids. In nucleotides, the CDR3 is TGTGCCAGCAGATTGCCCTTACGGGAAAAACTGTTTTTT. Translating gives CASRLPLREKLFF. The whole variable domain, filled in from reference TRBV5-8 and TRBJ1-4, reads EAGVTQSPTHLIKTRGQQATLRCSPISGHTSVYWYQQALGLGLQFLLWYDEGEERNRGNFPPRFSGRQFPNYSSELNVNALELEDSALYLCASRLPLREKLFFGSGTQLSVL.

The rearrangement links TRBV30 to TRBJ1-1; TRBD1 matches at 7 bases. The V gene's germline CDR1 is GTSNPN and CDR2 SVGIG (reference sequence). Trimming removed 4 bases from V and 0 bases from J; junction bases left unmatched: 8. The CDR3 has 15 residues. Written as DNA, the CDR3 is TGTGCCTGGACGACGACAGGGAACATGAACACTGAAGCTTTCTTT. Translated, it gives CAWTTTGNMNTEAFF.

This chain connects TRBV30 to TRBJ1-5, with TRBD1 as a possible D gene (6 bases). The CDR3 is 16 residues long. CDR1 GTSNPN and CDR2 SVGIG come from the germline V gene (reference sequence). Trimming cost V 7 bases and J 5 bases, with 24 bases left between them. The CDR3 sequence is CASFSRGKDVDQPQHF. In DNA form, the CDR3 reads TGTGCCTCTTTCTCCAGGGGCAAGGACGTGGATCAGCCCCAGCATTTT.

This sequence joins TRBV7-2 and TRBJ1-5, with D perhaps matching TRBD1 (6 bases). The V gene lost 2 bases and the J gene lost 2 bases, with 10 bases spanning the gap. CDR3 length: 15 residues. Germline CDR1 SGHTA, CDR2 FQGNSA. The DNA for the CDR3 is TGTGCCAGCAGCTTAATGGCAGGGGGCAATCAGCCCCAGCATTTT. This encodes CASSLMAGGNQPQHF.

The J gene is TRBJ2-2, the V gene TRBV4-2; D is possibly TRBD1 (5 bases). This CDR3 comprises 15 residues. CDR1 is LGHNA, CDR2 YNFKEQ, per germline. Trimming removed 0 bases at V and 3 bases at J, with 8 bases between. CDR3 in amino acids: CASSQDRVDTGELFF. The CDR3 DNA reads TGTGCCAGCAGCCAAGACAGGGTCGACACCGGGGAGCTGTTTTTT.

The gene calls are TRBV7-9 and TRBJ1-6, with 9 bases lining up with TRBD1. CDR3 length: 14 residues. CDR1 is SEHNR, CDR2 FQNEAQ, per germline (reference sequence). The ends lost 5 bases at V and 7 bases at J; junction bases unmatched: 3. The CDR3, as DNA: TGTGCCAGCAGCGCGGGACAGGGAAATTCACCCCTCCACTTT. This codes for CASSAGQGNSPLHF. The full variable domain, its missing parts supplied by reference TRBV7-9 and TRBJ1-6, is DTGVSQNPRHKITKRGQNVTFRCDPISEHNRLYWYRQTLGQGPEFLTYFQNEAQLEKSRLLSDRFSAERPKGSFSTLEIQRTEQGDSAMYLCASSAGQGNSPLHFGNGTRLTVT.

The V and J genes are TRBV5-1 and TRBJ2-5, with D unresolved. Deletions cut 2 bases from V and 2 bases from J, with 10 bases between. The CDR3 spans 14 residues. Germline assignment: CDR1 SGHRS and CDR2 YFSETQ. CDR3 DNA sequence: TGCGCCAGCAGCTTTGCGAAGAAGCAAGAGACCCAGTACTTC. Protein sequence: CASSFAKKQETQYF.

V usage is TRBV7-9 and J usage is TRBJ2-3; 7 bases are shared with TRBD2. The length of the CDR3 is 15 residues. Germline V CDR1 and CDR2: SEHNR, FQNEAQ (reference sequence). V dropped 4 bases and J dropped 4; count of bases not matched to a gene: 8. CDR3 region: CASSSGLGGADTQYF. The CDR3 DNA reads as TGTGCCAGCAGCTCAGGACTAGGAGGGGCAGATACGCAGTATTTT.

The chain uses TRBV4-3 and TRBJ2-3; D unresolved. V lost 0 bases and J lost 4, with 11 bases in between. Looked up from germline, CDR1 is LGHNA and CDR2 is YSLEER. The length of the CDR3 is 15 residues. The CDR3 loop reads CASSQEVSVPDTQYF. The CDR3 coding sequence is TGCGCCAGCAGCCAAGAGGTGTCAGTGCCAGATACGCAGTATTTT.

This clone was observed once. V usage is TRBV15 and J usage is TRBJ1-2; perhaps TRBD1 as D (5 bases). V lost 4 bases and J lost 8, with 11 bases in between. CDR3 size: 12 residues. Looked up from germline, CDR1 is LNHNV and CDR2 is YYDKDF (reference sequence). CDR3 in DNA: TGTGCCACCAGCATATCAGGGCGCGGCTACACCTTC. Protein: CATSISGRGYTF.

The gene calls are TRBV19 and TRBJ2-7, with D possibly TRBD1 on 5 matching bases. This CDR3 has 14 residues. V lost 5 bases and J 3 bases, leaving 14 bases between the germline ends. Germline V gives CDR1 LNHDA, CDR2 SQIVND (reference sequence). CDR3 in amino acids: CASSQTVSSYEQYF. The CDR3 bases are TGTGCCAGTAGTCAGACAGTATCTAGCTACGAGCAGTACTTC.

The chain uses TRBV6-5 and TRBJ2-5; TRBD1 aligns across 8 bases. The germline gives CDR1 MNHEY, CDR2 SVGAGI. This CDR3 has 13 amino acids. J lost 4 bases, V lost 8 bases, and 6 bases had no gene match. This CDR3 reads CASATGVIETQYF. The CDR3 DNA reads TGTGCCAGCGCGACAGGGGTAATAGAGACCCAGTACTTC.

The gene calls are TRBV6-4 and TRBJ2-1, with D possibly being TRBD1 (6 bases). The V end lost 4 bases, the J end lost 0 bases, and 10 bases lay between the germline ends. The germline V gene has CDR1 MRHNA and CDR2 SNTAGT. This CDR3 has 15 amino acids. The CDR3 region has the DNA TGTGCCAGCAGTGCACTACAGGGCTCCTACAATGAGCAGTTCTTC. Amino acid sequence: CASSALQGSYNEQFF.

The chain links TRBV25-1 to TRBJ1-1; D might be TRBD1 (6 bases). The CDR3 covers 13 residues. With 3 bases removed from V and 10 bases from J, the gap between germline ends came to 15 bases. Germline CDR1 and CDR2: MGHDK and SYGVNS. This CDR3 reads CASSESFRGGAFF. The CDR3 nucleotides are TGTGCCAGCAGTGAGTCCTTCAGGGGCGGAGCTTTCTTT. Drawing the rest from reference TRBV25-1 and TRBJ1-1, the complete variable domain is EADIYQTPRYLVIGTGKKITLECSQTMGHDKMYWYQQDPGMELHLIHYSYGVNSTEKGDLSSESTVSRIRTEHFPLTLESARPSHTSQYLCASSESFRGGAFFGQGTRLTVV.

V usage is TRBV28 and J usage is TRBJ1-5, with a weak D call TRBD1 (5 bases). Germline V gives CDR1 MDHEN, CDR2 SYDVKM. There are 15 residues in the CDR3. V lost 5 bases and J 0 bases, leaving 11 bases between the germline ends. DNA of the CDR3: TGTGCCAGCAGTCGACAGACAAATAGCAATCAGCCCCAGCATTTT. Encoded protein: CASSRQTNSNQPQHF.

The V and J genes are TRBV30 and TRBJ2-5; 10 nucleotides match TRBD2. J lost 0 bases, V lost 5 bases, and 12 bases had no gene match. The CDR3 contains 17 residues. CDR1 is GTSNPN, CDR2 SVGIG, per germline (reference sequence). The CDR3 bases are TGTGCCTGGGGTCCTCGCCGGGGACTAGCGTACCAAGAGACCCAGTACTTC. Protein product: CAWGPRRGLAYQETQYF.

The chain combines TRBV5-4 with TRBJ1-2; D possibly corresponds to TRBD1 (6 bases). The germline V and J ends were trimmed by 3 bases and 2 bases, with 11 bases remaining between them. Germline V gives CDR1 SGHNT, CDR2 YYREEE (reference sequence). This CDR3 has 14 amino acids. CDR3 bases: TGTGCCAGCAGCTACTATGACAGGAACTATGGCTACACCTTC. It translates to CASSYYDRNYGYTF.

The chain uses TRBV7-2 and TRBJ2-5; 11 bases align to TRBD2. Germline CDR1 reads SGHTA; CDR2 reads FQGNSA. Trimming cost V 5 bases and J 2 bases; bases outside gene matches: 7. This CDR3 comprises 16 residues. The CDR3 nucleotides are TGTGCCAGCAGCCCAATAGCGGGGGGGAAACAAGAGACCCAGTACTTC. Protein sequence: CASSPIAGGKQETQYF.

V gene TRBV6-5 combines with J gene TRBJ1-1, with no clear D. Germline lookup yields CDR1 MNHEY and CDR2 SVGAGI. This CDR3 region has 12 residues. Trimming removed 6 bases from V and 6 bases from J, with 11 bases in between. CDR3 in DNA: TGTGCCAGCAGCCCAGGAACCCCTGAAGCTTTCTTT. Amino acid sequence: CASSPGTPEAFF.